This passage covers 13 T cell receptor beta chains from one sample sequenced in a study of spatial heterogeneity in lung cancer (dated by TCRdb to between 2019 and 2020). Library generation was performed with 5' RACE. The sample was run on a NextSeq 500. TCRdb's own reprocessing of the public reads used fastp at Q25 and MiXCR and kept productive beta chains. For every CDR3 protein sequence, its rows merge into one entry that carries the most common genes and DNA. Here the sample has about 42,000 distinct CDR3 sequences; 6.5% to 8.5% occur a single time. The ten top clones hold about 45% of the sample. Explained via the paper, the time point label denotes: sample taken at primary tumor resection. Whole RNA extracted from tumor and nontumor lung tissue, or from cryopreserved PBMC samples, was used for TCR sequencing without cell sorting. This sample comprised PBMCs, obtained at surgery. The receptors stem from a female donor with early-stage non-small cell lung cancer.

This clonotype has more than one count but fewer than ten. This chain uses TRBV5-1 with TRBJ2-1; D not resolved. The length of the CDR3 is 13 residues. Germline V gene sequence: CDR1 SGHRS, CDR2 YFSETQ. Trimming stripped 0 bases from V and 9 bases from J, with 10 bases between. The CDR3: CASSLETPTEQFF. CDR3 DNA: TGCGCCAGCAGCTTGGAGACTCCTACTGAGCAGTTCTTC. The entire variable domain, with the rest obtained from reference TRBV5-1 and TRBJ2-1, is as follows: KAGVTQTPRYLIKTRGQQVTLSCSPISGHRSVSWYQQTPGQGLQFLFEYFSETQRNKGNFPGRFSGRQFSNSRSEMNVSTLELGDSALYLCASSLETPTEQFFGPGTRLTVL.

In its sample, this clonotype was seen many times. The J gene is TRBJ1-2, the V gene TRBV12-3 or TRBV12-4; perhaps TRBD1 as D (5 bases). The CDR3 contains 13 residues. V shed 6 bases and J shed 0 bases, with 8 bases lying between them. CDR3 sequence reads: CASRSGPNYGYTF. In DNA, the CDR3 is TGTGCCAGCAGGTCGGGACCTAACTATGGCTACACCTTC.

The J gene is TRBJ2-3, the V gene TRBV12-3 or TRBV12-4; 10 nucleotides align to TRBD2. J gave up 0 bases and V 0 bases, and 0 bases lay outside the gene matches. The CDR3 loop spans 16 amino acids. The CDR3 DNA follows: TGTGCCAGCAGTTTAGCGACTAGCGGGAGCACAGATACGCAGTATTTT. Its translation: CASSLATSGSTDTQYF.

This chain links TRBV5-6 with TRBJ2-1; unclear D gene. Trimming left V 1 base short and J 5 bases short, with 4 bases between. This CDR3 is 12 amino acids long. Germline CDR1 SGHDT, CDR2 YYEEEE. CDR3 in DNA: TGTGCCAGCAGCTTGCATAACAATGAGCAGTTCTTC. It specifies CASSLHNNEQFF.

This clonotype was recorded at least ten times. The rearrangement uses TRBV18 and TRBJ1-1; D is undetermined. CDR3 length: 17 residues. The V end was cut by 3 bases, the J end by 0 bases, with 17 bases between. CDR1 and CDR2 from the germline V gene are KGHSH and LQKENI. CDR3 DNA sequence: TGTGCCAGCTCACCCACAACTCCCGGACGGATGAACACTGAAGCTTTCTTT. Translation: CASSPTTPGRMNTEAFF.

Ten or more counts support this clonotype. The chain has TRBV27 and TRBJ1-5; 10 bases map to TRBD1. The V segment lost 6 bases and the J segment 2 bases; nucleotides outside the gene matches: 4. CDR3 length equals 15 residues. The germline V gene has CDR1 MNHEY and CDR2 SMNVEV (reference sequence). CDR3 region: CASSKGQGRNQPQHF. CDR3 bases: TGTGCCAGCAGCAAGGGACAGGGGCGCAATCAGCCCCAGCATTTT.

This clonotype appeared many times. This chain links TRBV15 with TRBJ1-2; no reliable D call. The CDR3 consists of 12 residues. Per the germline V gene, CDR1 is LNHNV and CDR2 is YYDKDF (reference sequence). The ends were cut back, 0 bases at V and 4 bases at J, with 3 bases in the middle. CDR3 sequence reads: CATSRDTYGYTF. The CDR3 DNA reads TGTGCCACCAGCAGAGACACCTATGGCTACACCTTC.

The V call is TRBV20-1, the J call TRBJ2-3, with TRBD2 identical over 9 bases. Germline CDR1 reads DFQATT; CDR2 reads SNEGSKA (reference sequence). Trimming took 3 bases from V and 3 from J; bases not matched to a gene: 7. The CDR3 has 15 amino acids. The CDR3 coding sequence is TGCAGTGCTAGGAGCGGGGGGCCCAGGACAGATACGCAGTATTTT. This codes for CSARSGGPRTDTQYF.

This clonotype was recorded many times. CDR3 DNA: TGTGCCAGCAGGACAGGGGGCGGCGCAGATACGCAGTATTTT. Translating gives CASRTGGGADTQYF. The J gene is TRBJ2-3, the V gene TRBV6-1; TRBD1 agrees at 10 bases. CDR1 and CDR2 (germline): MNHNS, SASEGT. The CDR3 runs to 14 residues. J lost 4 bases, V lost 6 bases, and 4 bases had no gene match.

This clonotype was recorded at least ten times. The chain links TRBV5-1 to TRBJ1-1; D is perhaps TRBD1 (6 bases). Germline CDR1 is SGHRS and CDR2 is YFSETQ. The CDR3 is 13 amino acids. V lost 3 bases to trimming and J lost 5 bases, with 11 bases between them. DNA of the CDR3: TGCGCCAGCAGCTATACCCAGGGGACTGAAGCTTTCTTT. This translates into CASSYTQGTEAFF. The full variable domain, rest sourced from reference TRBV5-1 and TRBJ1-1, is KAGVTQTPRYLIKTRGQQVTLSCSPISGHRSVSWYQQTPGQGLQFLFEYFSETQRNKGNFPGRFSGRQFSNSRSEMNVSTLELGDSALYLCASSYTQGTEAFFGQGTRLTVV.

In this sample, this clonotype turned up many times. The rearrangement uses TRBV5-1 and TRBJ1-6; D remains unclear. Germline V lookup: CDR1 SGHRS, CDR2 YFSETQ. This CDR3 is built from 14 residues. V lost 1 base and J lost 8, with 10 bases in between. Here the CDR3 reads CASSLTGGDSPLHF. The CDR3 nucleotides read TGCGCCAGCAGCTTGACCGGAGGCGATTCACCCCTCCACTTT.

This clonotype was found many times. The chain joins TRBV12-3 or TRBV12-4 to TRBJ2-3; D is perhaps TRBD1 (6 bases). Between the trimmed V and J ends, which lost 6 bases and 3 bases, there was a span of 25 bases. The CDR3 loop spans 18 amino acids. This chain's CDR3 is CASSLRVPPTGGTDTQYF. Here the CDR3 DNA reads TGTGCCAGCAGCCTTAGGGTTCCTCCGACAGGTGGGACAGATACGCAGTATTTT.

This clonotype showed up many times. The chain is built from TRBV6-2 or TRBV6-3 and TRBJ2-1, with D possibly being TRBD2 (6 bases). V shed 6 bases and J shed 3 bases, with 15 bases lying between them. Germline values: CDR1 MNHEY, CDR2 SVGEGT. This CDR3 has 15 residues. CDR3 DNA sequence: TGTGCCAGCAGCCCCACCGGGACTCTCTACAATGAGCAGTTCTTC. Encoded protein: CASSPTGTLYNEQFF.